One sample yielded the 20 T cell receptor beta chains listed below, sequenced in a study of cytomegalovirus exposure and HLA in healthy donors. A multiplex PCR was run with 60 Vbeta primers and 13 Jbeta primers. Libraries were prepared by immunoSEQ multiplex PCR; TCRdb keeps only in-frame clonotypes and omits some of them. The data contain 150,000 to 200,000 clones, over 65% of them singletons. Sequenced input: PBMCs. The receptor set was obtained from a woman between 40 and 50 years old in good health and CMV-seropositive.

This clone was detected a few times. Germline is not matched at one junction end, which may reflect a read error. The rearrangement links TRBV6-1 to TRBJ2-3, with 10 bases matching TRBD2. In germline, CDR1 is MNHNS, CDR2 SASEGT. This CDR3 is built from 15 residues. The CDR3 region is CASIEAGGRTDTQYF. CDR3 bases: TGTGCCAGCATTGAAGCGGGGGGGCGGACAGATACGCAGTATTTT.

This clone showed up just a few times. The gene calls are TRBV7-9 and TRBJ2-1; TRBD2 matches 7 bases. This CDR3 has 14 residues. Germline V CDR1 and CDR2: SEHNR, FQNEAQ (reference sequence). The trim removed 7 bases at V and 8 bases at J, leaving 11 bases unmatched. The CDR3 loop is CASIRRAGTDEQFF. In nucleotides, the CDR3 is TGTGCCAGCATCCGACGAGCGGGAACCGATGAGCAGTTCTTC.

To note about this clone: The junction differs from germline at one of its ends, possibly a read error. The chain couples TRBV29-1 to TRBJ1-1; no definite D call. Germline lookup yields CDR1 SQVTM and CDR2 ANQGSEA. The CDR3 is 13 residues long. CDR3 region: CSVAGIMNPEAFF. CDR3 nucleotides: TGCAGCGTTGCGGGGATCATGAACCCTGAAGCTTTCTTT.

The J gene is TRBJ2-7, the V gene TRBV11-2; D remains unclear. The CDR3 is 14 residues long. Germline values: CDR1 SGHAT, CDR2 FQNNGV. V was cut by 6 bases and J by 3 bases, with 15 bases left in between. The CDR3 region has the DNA TGTGCCAGCAGGTTCAACACCGATATCTACGAGCAGTACTTC. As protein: CASRFNTDIYEQYF.

The CDR3 region has the DNA TGTGCCAGTAGTGCCCTGACTAGCGGGGCTAGCACAGATACGCAGTATTTT. This sequence encodes CASSALTSGASTDTQYF. The genes are TRBV19 and TRBJ2-3, with TRBD2 matching 11 bases. Trimming at V came to 5 bases and at J to 0 bases, leaving 7 bases not matched to a gene. CDR1 LNHDA and CDR2 SQIVND come from the germline V gene (reference sequence). This CDR3 spans 17 amino acids.

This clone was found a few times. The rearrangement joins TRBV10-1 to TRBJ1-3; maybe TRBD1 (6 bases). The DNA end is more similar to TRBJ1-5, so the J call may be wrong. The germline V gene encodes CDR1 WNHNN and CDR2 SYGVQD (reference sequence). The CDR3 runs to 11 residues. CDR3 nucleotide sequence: TGCGCCAGCAGTGGACAGGCCGATCAGCATTTT. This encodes CASSGQADQHF.

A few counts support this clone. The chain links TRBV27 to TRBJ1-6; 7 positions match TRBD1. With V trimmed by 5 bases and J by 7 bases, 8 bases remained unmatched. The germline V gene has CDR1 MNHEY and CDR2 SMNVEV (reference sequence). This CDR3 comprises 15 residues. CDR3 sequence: CASSGYRGRNSPLHF. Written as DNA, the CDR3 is TGTGCCAGCAGTGGATACAGGGGTCGGAATTCACCCCTCCACTTT.

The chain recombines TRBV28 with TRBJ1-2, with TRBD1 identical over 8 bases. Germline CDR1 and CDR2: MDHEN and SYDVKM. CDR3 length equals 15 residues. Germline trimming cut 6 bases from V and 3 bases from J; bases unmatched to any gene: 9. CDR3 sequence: CASSPGQGGYYGYTF. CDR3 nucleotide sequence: TGTGCCAGCAGCCCAGGACAGGGAGGCTACTATGGCTACACCTTC.

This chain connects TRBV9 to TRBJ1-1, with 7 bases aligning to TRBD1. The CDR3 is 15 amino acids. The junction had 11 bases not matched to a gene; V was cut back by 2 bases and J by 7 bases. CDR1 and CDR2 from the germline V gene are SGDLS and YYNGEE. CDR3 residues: CASSVNRGIDGEAFF. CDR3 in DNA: TGTGCCAGCAGCGTTAACAGGGGAATCGATGGTGAAGCTTTCTTT.

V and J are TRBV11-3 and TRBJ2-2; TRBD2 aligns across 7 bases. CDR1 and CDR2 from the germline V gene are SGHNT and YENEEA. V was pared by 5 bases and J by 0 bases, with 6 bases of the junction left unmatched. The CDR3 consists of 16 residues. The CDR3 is CASSRGGLANTGELFF. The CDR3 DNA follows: TGTGCCAGCAGCCGGGGAGGGCTCGCGAACACCGGGGAGCTGTTTTTT.

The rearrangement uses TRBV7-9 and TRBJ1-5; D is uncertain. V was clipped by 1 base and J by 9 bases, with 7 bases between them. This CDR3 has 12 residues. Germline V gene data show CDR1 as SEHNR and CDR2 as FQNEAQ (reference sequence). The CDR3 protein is CASSLGGGPQHF. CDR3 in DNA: TGTGCCAGCAGCTTAGGTGGAGGGCCCCAGCATTTT.

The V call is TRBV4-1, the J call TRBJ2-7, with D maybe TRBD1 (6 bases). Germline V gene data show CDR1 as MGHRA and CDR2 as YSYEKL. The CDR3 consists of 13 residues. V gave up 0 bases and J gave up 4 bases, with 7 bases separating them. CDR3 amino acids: CASSQEGGYEQYF. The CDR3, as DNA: TGCGCCAGCAGCCAAGAAGGGGGATACGAGCAGTACTTC.

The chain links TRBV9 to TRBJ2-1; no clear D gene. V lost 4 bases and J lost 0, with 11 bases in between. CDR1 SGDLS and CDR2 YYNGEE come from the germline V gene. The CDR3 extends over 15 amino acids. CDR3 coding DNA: TGTGCCAGCAGCCCGGAGTTGTTCTCCTACAATGAGCAGTTCTTC. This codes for CASSPELFSYNEQFF.

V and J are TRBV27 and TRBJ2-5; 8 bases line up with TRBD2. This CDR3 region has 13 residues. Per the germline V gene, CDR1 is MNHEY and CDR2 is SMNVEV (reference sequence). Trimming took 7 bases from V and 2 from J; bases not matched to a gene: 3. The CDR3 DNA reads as TGTGCCAGCAAACTAGCGGTTCAAGAGACCCAGTACTTC. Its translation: CASKLAVQETQYF.

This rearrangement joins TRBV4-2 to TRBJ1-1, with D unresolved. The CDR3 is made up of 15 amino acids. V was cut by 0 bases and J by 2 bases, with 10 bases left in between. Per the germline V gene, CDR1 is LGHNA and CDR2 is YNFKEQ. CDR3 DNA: TGTGCCAGCAGCCAAGATTGGGCCCATAACACTGAAGCTTTCTTT. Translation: CASSQDWAHNTEAFF.

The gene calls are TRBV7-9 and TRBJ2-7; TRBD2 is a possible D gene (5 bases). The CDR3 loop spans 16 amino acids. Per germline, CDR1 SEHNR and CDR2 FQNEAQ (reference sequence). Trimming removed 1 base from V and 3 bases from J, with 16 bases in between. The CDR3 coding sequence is TGTGCCAGCAGCTTAGAGGTATCGGGGAGAAACTACGAGCAGTACTTC. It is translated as CASSLEVSGRNYEQYF.

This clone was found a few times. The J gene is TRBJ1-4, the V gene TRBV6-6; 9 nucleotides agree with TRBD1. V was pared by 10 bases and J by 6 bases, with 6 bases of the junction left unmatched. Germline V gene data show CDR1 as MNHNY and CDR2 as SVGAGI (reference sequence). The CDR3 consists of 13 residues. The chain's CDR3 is CAIGDRVYEKLFF. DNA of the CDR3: TGTGCCATCGGGGACAGGGTATATGAAAAACTGTTTTTT.

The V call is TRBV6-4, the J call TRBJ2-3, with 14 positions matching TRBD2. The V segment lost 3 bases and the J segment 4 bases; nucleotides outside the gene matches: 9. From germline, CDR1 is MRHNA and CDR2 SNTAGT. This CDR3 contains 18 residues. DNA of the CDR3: TGTGCCAGCAGTGATACGACTAGCGGGAGGGCCTTTCCAGATACGCAGTATTTT. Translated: CASSDTTSGRAFPDTQYF.

For the CDR3, the DNA is TGTGCCAGCAGTTACGAGGCCCCAGGGATCTCCTACGAGCAGTACTTC. It specifies CASSYEAPGISYEQYF. V gene TRBV6-5 combines with J gene TRBJ2-7; a weak D match, TRBD1 (5 bases). V was trimmed by 2 bases and J by 0 bases, leaving 14 bases between them. The CDR3 length is 16 residues. Germline assignment: CDR1 MNHEY and CDR2 SVGAGI.

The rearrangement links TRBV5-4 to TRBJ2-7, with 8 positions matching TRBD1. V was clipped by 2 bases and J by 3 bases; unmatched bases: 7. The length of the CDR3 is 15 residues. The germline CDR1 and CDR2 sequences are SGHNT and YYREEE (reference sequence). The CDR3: CASSFRLQGGYEQYF. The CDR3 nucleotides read TGTGCCAGCAGCTTCCGATTACAGGGGGGCTACGAGCAGTACTTC.